This passage covers 19 T cell receptor beta chains from one sample sequenced in a study of blood T cell repertoires in COVID-19 (dated by TCRdb to 2018 to 2021). The library was produced with the immunoSEQ multiplex PCR assay. Entries here come from immuneACCESS through TCRdb and include only in-frame sequences with V and J called. Some clones fail to appear in such tables; in the studies checked, an unresolved V gene covers under half of the shortfall, and the cause of the remainder is unknown. The sample data list 100,000 to 120,000 clones, and about four fifths of these were observed just once. More than 8% of the sample belongs to the ten largest clones. Material: peripheral blood. These receptors originate from a woman between 65 and 79 years old with acute or convalescent COVID-19.

The chain recombines TRBV28 with TRBJ1-2; 10 bases match TRBD1. The trim removed 6 bases at V and 4 bases at J, leaving 8 bases unmatched. The V gene's germline CDR1 is MDHEN and CDR2 SYDVKM. CDR3 size: 15 residues. The CDR3 coding sequence is TGTGCCAGCAGCCCCCTGGGACAGGGGATCTATGGCTACACCTTC. It is translated as CASSPLGQGIYGYTF.

V gene TRBV5-1 combines with J gene TRBJ1-2; D ambiguous. This CDR3 has 14 residues. The germline V gene has CDR1 SGHRS and CDR2 YFSETQ. V was cut by 4 bases and J by 4 bases, with 14 bases left in between. The CDR3 DNA follows: TGCGCCAGCAGCCGGGAGGGCGCAGGCTATGGCTACACCTTC. Translating gives CASSREGAGYGYTF.

V usage is TRBV9 and J usage is TRBJ2-5; 8 bases match TRBD2. After removal of 1 base from V and 4 bases from J, the junction contained 3 bases not matched to a gene. CDR3 length: 14 residues. Looked up from germline, CDR1 is SGDLS and CDR2 is YYNGEE. The CDR3 coding sequence is TGTGCCAGCAGCGTATCGGGGGGGACAGAGACCCAGTACTTC. This gives the protein CASSVSGGTETQYF.

This clone was counted a few times. The chain combines TRBV5-4 with TRBJ2-7; weak D call: TRBD2 (6 bases). V dropped 0 bases and J dropped 2 bases, with 18 bases sitting between them. Per germline, CDR1 SGHNT and CDR2 YYREEE (reference sequence). The CDR3 length is 17 residues. This CDR3 is CASSLADWRGFTYEQYF. The CDR3 DNA is TGTGCCAGCAGCTTGGCGGACTGGCGGGGATTTACCTACGAGCAGTACTTC.

The chain recombines TRBV14 with TRBJ2-3; weak D call: TRBD2 (6 bases). This CDR3 contains 17 residues. Trimming pared 3 bases from V and 2 bases from J, leaving 18 bases between. Looked up from germline, CDR1 is SGHDN and CDR2 is FVKESK. The CDR3 coding sequence is TGTGCCAGCAGCCAGAGAAGAGGCGGGACGAACACAGATACGCAGTATTTT. Its translation: CASSQRRGGTNTDTQYF. Full variable domain (rest looked up from reference TRBV14 and TRBJ2-3): EAGVTQFPSHSVIEKGQTVTLRCDPISGHDNLYWYRRVMGKEIKFLLHFVKESKQDESGMPNNRFLAERTGGTYSTLKVQPAELEDSGVYFCASSQRRGGTNTDTQYFGPGTRLTVL.

This clone was detected only once. The V and J genes are TRBV30 and TRBJ1-1, with no clear D. Trimming removed 8 bases at V and 3 bases at J, with 13 bases between. Germline assignment: CDR1 GTSNPN and CDR2 SVGIG (reference sequence). The CDR3 is made up of 12 amino acids. For the CDR3, the DNA is TGTGCCCGTACAAGAGGCGACACTGAAGCTTTCTTT. This translates into CARTRGDTEAFF.

This clone occurred once. The chain couples TRBV6-5 to TRBJ2-5; possibly TRBD1 for D (5 bases). The germline V gene encodes CDR1 MNHEY and CDR2 SVGAGI. The germline V and J ends were trimmed by 0 bases and 5 bases, with 10 bases remaining between them. The CDR3 is 14 residues long. The chain's CDR3 is CASSYSGVGETQYF. CDR3 sequence (DNA): TGTGCCAGCAGTTACTCAGGGGTGGGGGAGACCCAGTACTTC.

This CDR3 reads CASSHGPGQGNYGYTF. The CDR3 DNA follows: TGCGCCAGCAGCCATGGACCGGGACAGGGTAACTATGGCTACACCTTC. This rearrangement joins TRBV4-3 to TRBJ1-2, with TRBD1 matching over 9 bases. CDR3 size: 16 residues. Germline V gene data show CDR1 as LGHNA and CDR2 as YSLEER. V was pared by 3 bases and J by 1 base, with 6 bases of the junction left unmatched.

The genes are TRBV6-5 and TRBJ2-1; 9 bases align to TRBD2. V lost 2 bases, J lost 7 bases, and 3 bases stayed unmatched. The CDR3 spans 14 residues. Germline-derived CDR1 and CDR2 are MNHEY and SVGAGI. CDR3 sequence: CASSYGLALNEQFF. CDR3 coding DNA: TGTGCCAGCAGTTACGGACTAGCGCTGAATGAGCAGTTCTTC.

The chain carries TRBV6-5 and TRBJ1-1; 7 positions agree with TRBD1. V was pared by 7 bases and J by 6 bases, with 8 bases of the junction left unmatched. The CDR3 covers 13 residues. Germline loops: CDR1 MNHEY, CDR2 SVGAGI. CDR3 amino acids: CASTSPGGPEAFF. DNA for the CDR3: TGTGCCAGCACGTCACCAGGGGGACCTGAAGCTTTCTTT.

This chain joins TRBV7-9 and TRBJ2-1, with 9 bases aligning to TRBD1. The V and J ends lost 5 bases and 2 bases, in that order; junction bases with no gene match: 16. Germline V gives CDR1 SEHNR, CDR2 FQNEAQ (reference sequence). The CDR3 length is 19 residues. The CDR3 protein is CASSPRQGGTLLAYNEQFF. The CDR3 nucleotides are TGTGCCAGCAGCCCGCGACAGGGGGGTACCCTACTCGCCTACAATGAGCAGTTCTTC.

The chain couples TRBV29-1 to TRBJ2-7; 7 nucleotides match TRBD2. Germline V gene lookup returns CDR1 SQVTM and CDR2 ANQGSEA. The CDR3 length is 14 residues. The CDR3 spells CRGRTGREPYEQYF. The CDR3, as DNA: TGCAGGGGTAGGACGGGGCGGGAGCCCTACGAGCAGTACTTC.

V and J are TRBV5-1 and TRBJ1-1; a weak D match, TRBD1 (6 bases). Looked up from germline, CDR1 is SGHRS and CDR2 is YFSETQ. The CDR3 loop spans 14 amino acids. Trimming pared 0 bases from V and 4 bases from J, leaving 10 bases between. The DNA for the CDR3 is TGCGCCAGCAGCTTGGGAGGGGGGGTCACTGAAGCTTTCTTT. Residues: CASSLGGGVTEAFF.

The chain is built from TRBV19 and TRBJ2-1, with TRBD2 identical over 10 bases. This CDR3 is 16 amino acids long. Germline-derived CDR1 and CDR2 are LNHDA and SQIVND (reference sequence). The J segment lost 10 bases and the V segment lost 6 bases, leaving 15 bases of the junction unmatched. This CDR3 is CASRLTSAGGPGEQFF. CDR3 DNA sequence: TGTGCCAGTAGGCTCACTTCAGCGGGAGGGCCAGGGGAGCAGTTCTTC.

The chain uses TRBV5-6 and TRBJ1-5; tentatively, D is TRBD1 (6 bases). The germline V gene has CDR1 SGHDT and CDR2 YYEEEE. The V end was cut by 1 base, the J end by 0 bases, with 17 bases between. The CDR3 extends over 18 amino acids. The CDR3 reads CASSLQQGQSRSNQPQHF. In nucleotides, the CDR3 is TGTGCCAGCAGCTTGCAACAAGGACAGTCCCGTAGCAATCAGCCCCAGCATTTT. The variable domain in full, completed from reference TRBV5-6 and TRBJ1-5, reads DAGVTQSPTHLIKTRGQQVTLRCSPKSGHDTVSWYQQALGQGPQFIFQYYEEEERQRGNFPDRFSGHQFPNYSSELNVNALLLGDSALYLCASSLQQGQSRSNQPQHFGDGTRLSIL.

The chain couples TRBV10-1 to TRBJ1-2; 9 nucleotides agree with TRBD1. The V gene's germline CDR1 is WNHNN and CDR2 SYGVQD (reference sequence). V shed 6 bases and J 6 bases; nucleotides not matched to a gene: 5. The CDR3 is 13 amino acids. The CDR3 here is CASRGDRENGYTF. CDR3 nucleotides: TGCGCCAGCAGGGGGGACAGGGAAAATGGCTACACCTTC.

The CDR3 DNA reads as TGTGCCTGGACCAGAGGGTGGGTGAACACTGAAGCTTTCTTT. Its translation is CAWTRGWVNTEAFF. The J gene is TRBJ1-1, the V gene TRBV30, with unresolved D. CDR3 length: 14 amino acids. Trimming pared 4 bases from V and 0 bases from J, leaving 12 bases between. The germline CDR1 and CDR2 sequences are GTSNPN and SVGIG (reference sequence).

This clone occurred many times. The V and J genes are TRBV5-5 and TRBJ1-5; TRBD1 might be the D (6 bases). V was shortened by 4 bases and J by 0 bases, with 14 bases between the two germline ends. Germline lookup yields CDR1 SGHKS and CDR2 YYEKEE (reference sequence). The CDR3 runs to 16 residues. The CDR3 DNA reads as TGTGCCAGCAGCGATGGACAGCCAGATAGCAATCAGCCCCAGCATTTT. Protein sequence: CASSDGQPDSNQPQHF.

The rearrangement joins TRBV5-6 to TRBJ2-3; 16 bases align to TRBD2. CDR3 size: 19 residues. Germline CDR1 reads SGHDT; CDR2 reads YYEEEE. V gave up 3 bases and J gave up 5 bases; unmatched junction bases: 12. The CDR3 sequence: CASSSPGLAGGTPVDTQYF. DNA of the CDR3: TGTGCCAGCAGCTCACCGGGACTAGCGGGGGGGACCCCGGTAGATACGCAGTATTTT.